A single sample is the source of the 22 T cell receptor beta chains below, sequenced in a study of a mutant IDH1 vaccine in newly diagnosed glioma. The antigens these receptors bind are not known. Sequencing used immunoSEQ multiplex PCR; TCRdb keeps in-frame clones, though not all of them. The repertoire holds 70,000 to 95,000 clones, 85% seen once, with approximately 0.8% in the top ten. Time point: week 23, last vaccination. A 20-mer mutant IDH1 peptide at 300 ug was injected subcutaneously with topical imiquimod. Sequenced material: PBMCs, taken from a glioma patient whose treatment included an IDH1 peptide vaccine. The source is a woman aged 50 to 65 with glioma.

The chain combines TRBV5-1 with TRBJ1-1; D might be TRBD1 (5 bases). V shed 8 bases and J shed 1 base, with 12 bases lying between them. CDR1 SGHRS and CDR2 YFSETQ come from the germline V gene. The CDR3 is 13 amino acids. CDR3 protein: CASKQVSNTEAFF. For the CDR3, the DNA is TGCGCCAGTAAACAGGTATCGAACACTGAAGCTTTCTTT. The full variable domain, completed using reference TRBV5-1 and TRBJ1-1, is KAGVTQTPRYLIKTRGQQVTLSCSPISGHRSVSWYQQTPGQGLQFLFEYFSETQRNKGNFPGRFSGRQFSNSRSEMNVSTLELGDSALYLCASKQVSNTEAFFGQGTRLTVV.

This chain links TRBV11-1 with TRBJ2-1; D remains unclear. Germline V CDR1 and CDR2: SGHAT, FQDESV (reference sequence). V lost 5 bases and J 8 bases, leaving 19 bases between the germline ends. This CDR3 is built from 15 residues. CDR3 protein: CASSAEPLVGHEQFF. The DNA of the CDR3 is TGTGCCAGCAGCGCCGAGCCCTTGGTAGGACATGAGCAGTTCTTC. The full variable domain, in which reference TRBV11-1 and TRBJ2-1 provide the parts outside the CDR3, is EAEVAQSPRYKITEKSQAVAFWCDPISGHATLYWYRQILGQGPELLVQFQDESVVDDSQLPKDRFSAERLKGVDSTLKIQPAELGDSAMYLCASSAEPLVGHEQFFGPGTRLTVL.

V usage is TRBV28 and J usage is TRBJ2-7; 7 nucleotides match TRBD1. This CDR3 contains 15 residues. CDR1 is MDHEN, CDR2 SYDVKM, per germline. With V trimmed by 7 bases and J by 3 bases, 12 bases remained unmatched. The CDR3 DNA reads TGTGCCAGCACCAAATCGACAGGGCCGAACTACGAGCAGTACTTC. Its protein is CASTKSTGPNYEQYF.

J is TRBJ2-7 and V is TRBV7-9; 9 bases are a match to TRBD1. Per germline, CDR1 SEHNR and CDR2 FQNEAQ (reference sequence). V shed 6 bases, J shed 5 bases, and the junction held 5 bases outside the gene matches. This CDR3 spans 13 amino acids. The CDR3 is CASSGQGRDEQYF. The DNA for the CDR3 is TGTGCCAGCAGTGGACAGGGGCGGGACGAGCAGTACTTC. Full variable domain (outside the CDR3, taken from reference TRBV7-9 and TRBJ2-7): DTGVSQNPRHKITKRGQNVTFRCDPISEHNRLYWYRQTLGQGPEFLTYFQNEAQLEKSRLLSDRFSAERPKGSFSTLEIQRTEQGDSAMYLCASSGQGRDEQYFGPGTRLTVT.

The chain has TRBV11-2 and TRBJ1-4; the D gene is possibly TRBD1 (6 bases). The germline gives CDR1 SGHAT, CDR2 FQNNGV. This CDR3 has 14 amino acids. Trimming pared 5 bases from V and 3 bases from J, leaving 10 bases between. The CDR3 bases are TGTGCCAGCAGCCTTAAGGGGGCTAATGAAAAACTGTTTTTT. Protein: CASSLKGANEKLFF. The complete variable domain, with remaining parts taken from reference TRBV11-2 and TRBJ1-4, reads EAGVAQSPRYKIIEKRQSVAFWCNPISGHATLYWYQQILGQGPKLLIQFQNNGVVDDSQLPKDRFSAERLKGVDSTLKIQPAKLEDSAVYLCASSLKGANEKLFFGSGTQLSVL.

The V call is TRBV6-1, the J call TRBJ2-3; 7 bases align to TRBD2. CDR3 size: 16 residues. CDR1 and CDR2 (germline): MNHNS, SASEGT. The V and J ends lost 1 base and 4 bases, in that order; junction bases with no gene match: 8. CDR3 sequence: CASSEGRGGGADTQYF. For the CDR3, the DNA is TGTGCCAGCAGTGAAGGGCGAGGTGGGGGGGCAGATACGCAGTATTTT.

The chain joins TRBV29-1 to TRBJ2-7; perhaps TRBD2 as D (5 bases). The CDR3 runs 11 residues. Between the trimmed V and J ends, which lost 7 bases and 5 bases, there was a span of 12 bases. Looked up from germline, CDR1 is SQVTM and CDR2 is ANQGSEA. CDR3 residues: CSASRGNEQYF. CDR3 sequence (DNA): TGCAGCGCATCTCGGGGTAACGAGCAGTACTTC.

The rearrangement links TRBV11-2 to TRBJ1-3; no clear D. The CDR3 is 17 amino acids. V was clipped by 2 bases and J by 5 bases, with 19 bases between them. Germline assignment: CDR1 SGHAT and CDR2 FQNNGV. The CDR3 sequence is CASSLFSQDGGRNTIYF. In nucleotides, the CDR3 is TGTGCCAGCAGCTTATTTTCGCAGGACGGAGGGAGAAACACCATATATTTT.

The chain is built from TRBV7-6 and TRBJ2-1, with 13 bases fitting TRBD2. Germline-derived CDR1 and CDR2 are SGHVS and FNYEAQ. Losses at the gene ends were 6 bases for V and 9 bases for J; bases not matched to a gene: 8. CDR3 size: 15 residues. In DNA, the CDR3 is TGTGCCAGCAGTCCTACTAGCGGGAGGGGTGTTGAGCAGTTCTTC. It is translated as CASSPTSGRGVEQFF.

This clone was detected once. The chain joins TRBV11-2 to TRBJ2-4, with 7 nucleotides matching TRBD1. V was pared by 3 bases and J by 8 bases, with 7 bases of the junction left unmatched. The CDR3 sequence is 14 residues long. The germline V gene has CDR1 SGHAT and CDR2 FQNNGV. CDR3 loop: CASSFDREYYIQYF. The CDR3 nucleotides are TGTGCCAGCAGCTTCGACAGGGAATATTACATTCAGTACTTC. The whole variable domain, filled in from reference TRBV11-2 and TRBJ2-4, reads EAGVAQSPRYKIIEKRQSVAFWCNPISGHATLYWYQQILGQGPKLLIQFQNNGVVDDSQLPKDRFSAERLKGVDSTLKIQPAKLEDSAVYLCASSFDREYYIQYFGAGTRLSVL.

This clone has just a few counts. Written as DNA, the CDR3 is TGCGCCAGCAGCTTTGCCCTGACAGGGCCGGGGGGTGAAGCTTTCTTT. Its protein product is CASSFALTGPGGEAFF. The chain is built from TRBV5-1 and TRBJ1-1; 7 bases map to TRBD1. Germline CDR1 is SGHRS and CDR2 is YFSETQ. The V segment lost 2 bases and the J segment 7 bases; nucleotides outside the gene matches: 14. CDR3 length equals 16 residues.

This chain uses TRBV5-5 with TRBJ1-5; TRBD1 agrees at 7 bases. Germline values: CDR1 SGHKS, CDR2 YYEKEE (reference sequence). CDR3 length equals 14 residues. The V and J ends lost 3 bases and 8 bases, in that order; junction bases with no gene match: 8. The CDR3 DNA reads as TGTGCCAGCAGCTCCGGGACAGCCCTTGAGCCCCAGCATTTT. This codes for CASSSGTALEPQHF. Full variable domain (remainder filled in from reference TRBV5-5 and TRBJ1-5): DAGVTQSPTHLIKTRGQQVTLRCSPISGHKSVSWYQQVLGQGPQFIFQYYEKEERGRGNFPDRFSARQFPNYSSELNVNALLLGDSALYLCASSSGTALEPQHFGDGTRLSIL.

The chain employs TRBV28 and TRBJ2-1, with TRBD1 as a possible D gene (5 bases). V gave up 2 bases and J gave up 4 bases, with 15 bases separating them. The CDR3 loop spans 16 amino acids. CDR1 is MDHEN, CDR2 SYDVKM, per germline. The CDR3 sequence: CASSLVGRVSYNEQFF. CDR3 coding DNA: TGTGCCAGCAGTTTAGTCGGCAGGGTATCATACAATGAGCAGTTCTTC.

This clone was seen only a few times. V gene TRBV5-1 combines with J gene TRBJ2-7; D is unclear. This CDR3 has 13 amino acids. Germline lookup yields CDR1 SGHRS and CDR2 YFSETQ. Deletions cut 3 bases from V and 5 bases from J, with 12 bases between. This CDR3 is CASSSGLRNEQYF. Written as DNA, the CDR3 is TGCGCCAGCAGCTCAGGTTTGAGGAACGAGCAGTACTTC.

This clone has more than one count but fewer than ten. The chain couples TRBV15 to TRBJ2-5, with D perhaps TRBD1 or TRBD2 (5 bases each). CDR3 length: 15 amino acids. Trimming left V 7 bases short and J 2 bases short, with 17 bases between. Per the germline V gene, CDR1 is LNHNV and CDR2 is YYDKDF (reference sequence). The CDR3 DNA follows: TGTGCCACCACCTGGGACGGCGAACTACAAGAGACCCAGTACTTC. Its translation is CATTWDGELQETQYF.

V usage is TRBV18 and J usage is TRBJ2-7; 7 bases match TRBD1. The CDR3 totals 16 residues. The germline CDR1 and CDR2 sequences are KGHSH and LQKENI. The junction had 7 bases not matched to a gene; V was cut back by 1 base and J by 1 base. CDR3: CASSPRWTGTSYEQYF. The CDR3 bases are TGTGCCAGCTCACCACGATGGACAGGTACTTCCTACGAGCAGTACTTC.

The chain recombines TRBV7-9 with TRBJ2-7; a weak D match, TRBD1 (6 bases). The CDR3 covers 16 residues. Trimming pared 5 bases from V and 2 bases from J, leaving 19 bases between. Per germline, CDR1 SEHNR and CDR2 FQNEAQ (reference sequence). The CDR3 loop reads CASSPGGAGVAYEQYF. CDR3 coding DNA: TGTGCCAGCAGCCCGGGTGGAGCAGGGGTTGCCTACGAGCAGTACTTC.

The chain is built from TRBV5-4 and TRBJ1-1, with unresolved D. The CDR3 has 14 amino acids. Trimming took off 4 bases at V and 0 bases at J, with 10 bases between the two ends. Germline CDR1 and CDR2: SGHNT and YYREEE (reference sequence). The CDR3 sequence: CASSSRSMNTEAFF. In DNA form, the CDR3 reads TGTGCCAGCAGCAGTAGGAGCATGAACACTGAAGCTTTCTTT.

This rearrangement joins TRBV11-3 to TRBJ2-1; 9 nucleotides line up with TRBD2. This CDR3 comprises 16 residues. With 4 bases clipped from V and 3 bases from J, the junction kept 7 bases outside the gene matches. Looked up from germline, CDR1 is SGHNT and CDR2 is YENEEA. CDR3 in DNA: TGTGCCAGCAGCTCCATGACTAGCGGACGCTACAATGAGCAGTTCTTC. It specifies CASSSMTSGRYNEQFF.

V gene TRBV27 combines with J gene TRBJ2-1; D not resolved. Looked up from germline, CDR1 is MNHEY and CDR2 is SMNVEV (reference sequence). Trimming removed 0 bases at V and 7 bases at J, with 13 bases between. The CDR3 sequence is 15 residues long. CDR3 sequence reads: CASSLSGSLRNEQFF. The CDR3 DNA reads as TGTGCCAGCAGTTTATCTGGCAGCCTCAGGAATGAGCAGTTCTTC.

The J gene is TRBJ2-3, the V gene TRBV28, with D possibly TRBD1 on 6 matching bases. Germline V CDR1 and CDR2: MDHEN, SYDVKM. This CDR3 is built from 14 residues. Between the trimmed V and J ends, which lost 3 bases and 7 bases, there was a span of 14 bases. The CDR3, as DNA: TGTGCCAGCAGTTTCTCACGGGACACTTATACGCAGTATTTT. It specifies CASSFSRDTYTQYF.

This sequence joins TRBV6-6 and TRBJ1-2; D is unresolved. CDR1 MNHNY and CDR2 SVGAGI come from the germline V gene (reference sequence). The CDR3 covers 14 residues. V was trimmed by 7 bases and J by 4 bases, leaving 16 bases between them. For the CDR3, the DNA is TGTGCCAGCACCCCCAGACAAGACTCCTATGGCTACACCTTC. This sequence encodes CASTPRQDSYGYTF.